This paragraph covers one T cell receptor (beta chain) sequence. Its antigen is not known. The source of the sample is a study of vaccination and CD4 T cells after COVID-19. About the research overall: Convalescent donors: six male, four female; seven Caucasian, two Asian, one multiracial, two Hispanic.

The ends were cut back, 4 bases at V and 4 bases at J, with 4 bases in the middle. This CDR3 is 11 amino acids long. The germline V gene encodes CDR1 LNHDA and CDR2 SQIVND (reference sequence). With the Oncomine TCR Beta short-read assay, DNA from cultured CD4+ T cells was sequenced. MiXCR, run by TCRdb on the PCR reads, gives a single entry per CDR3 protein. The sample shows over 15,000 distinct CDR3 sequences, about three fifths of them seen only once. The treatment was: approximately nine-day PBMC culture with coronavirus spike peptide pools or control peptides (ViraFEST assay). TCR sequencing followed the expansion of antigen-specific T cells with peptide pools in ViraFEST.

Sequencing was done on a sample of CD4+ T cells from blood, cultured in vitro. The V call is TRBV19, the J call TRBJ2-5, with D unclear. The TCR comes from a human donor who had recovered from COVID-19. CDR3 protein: CASSNVETQYF. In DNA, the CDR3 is TGTGCCAGTAGTAACGTAGAGACCCAGTACTTC.